This T cell receptor beta chain originates from a study of Ad26.COV2.S vaccination and SARS-CoV-2 variants. V lost 5 bases, J lost 4 bases, and 25 bases lay in between. Germline assignment: CDR1 MDHEN and CDR2 SYDVKM. The CDR3 has 18 residues. As to treatment: roughly 20 received Ad26.COV2.S at low or high dose, single or two shots; five or six received placebo; per-sample allocation not given. At day 63 after the first vaccine or placebo injection, samples were drawn. Wuhan-strain SARS-CoV-2 spike was expressed by the Ad26 vector that made up the vaccine. The assay was immunoSEQ multiplex PCR, and TCRdb's table has in-frame clones only and misses some. Of 300,000 to 350,000 clones listed, roughly 90% are singletons.

The material sequenced was peripheral blood, taken in a trial of Ad26.COV2.S vaccine versus placebo. The chain joins TRBV28 to TRBJ2-3; D is perhaps TRBD1 (8 bases). This sequence was found in a person aged 18-65 years who received the Ad26.COV2.S COVID-19 vaccine or a placebo. Written as DNA, the CDR3 is TGTGCCAGCAGTGCGTGGGGAGAAGGACAGGGAGGGGCAGATACGCAGTATTTT. As protein: CASSAWGEGQGGADTQYF.